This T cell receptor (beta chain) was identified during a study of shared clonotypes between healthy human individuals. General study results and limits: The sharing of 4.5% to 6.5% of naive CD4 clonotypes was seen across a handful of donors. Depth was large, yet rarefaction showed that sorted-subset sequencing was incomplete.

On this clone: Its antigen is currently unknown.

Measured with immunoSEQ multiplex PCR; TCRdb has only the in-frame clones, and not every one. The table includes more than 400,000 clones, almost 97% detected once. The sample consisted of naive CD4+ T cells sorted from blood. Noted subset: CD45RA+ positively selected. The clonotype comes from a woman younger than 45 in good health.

This CDR3 is CASSLNSEVGYTF. CDR3 in DNA: TGTGCCAGCAGTTTGAACAGCGAGGTGGGCTACACCTTC. The chain uses TRBV27 and TRBJ1-2; D gene uncertain. The V and J ends lost 3 bases and 8 bases respectively, with 13 bases between them. The length of the CDR3 is 13 residues. Germline V lookup: CDR1 MNHEY, CDR2 SMNVEV (reference sequence).